This TCR beta chain was sequenced during a study of cytomegalovirus exposure and HLA in healthy donors. Notes on this clone: Antigen specificity is unknown.

Regarding the study as a whole: Segments of the TCR beta V type were, in most cases, productive about 87% or about 30% of the time in an earlier analysis.

PCR employed 60 Vbeta and 13 Jbeta primers. Profiled with immunoSEQ multiplex PCR; TCRdb holds only in-frame clones, not every one. The table records fewer than 200,000 clones, approximately 70% of them present only once. Sample: PBMCs. The receptor's source is a man aged 40-49 years in good health and CMV-seropositive.

The CDR3, as DNA: TGTGCCAGCAGCGTAGAGGGTCAGCGGCCCCTCCACTTT. Amino acid sequence: CASSVEGQRPLHF. This chain connects TRBV9 to TRBJ1-6; D is unresolved. Germline CDR1 reads SGDLS; CDR2 reads YYNGEE. The CDR3 contains 13 residues. Trimming cost V 0 bases and J 13 bases, with 11 bases left between them.